One and the same sample provided the 32 T cell receptor beta chains below, sequenced in a study of cytomegalovirus exposure and HLA in healthy donors. A multiplex PCR was run with 60 Vbeta primers and 13 Jbeta primers. The table came from immunoSEQ multiplex PCR; TCRdb's copy has only in-frame clones and leaves some out. This sample yields 150,000 to 200,000 clones, of which 75% to 90% are seen a single time; 0.9% to 1% belongs to the top ten. The material sequenced was PBMCs. These receptors were taken from a girl aged 2 to 10 in good health and CMV-seropositive.

This chain connects TRBV11-3 to TRBJ2-7; perhaps TRBD1 as D (6 bases). The CDR3 runs to 13 residues. V dropped 5 bases and J dropped 4 bases, with 12 bases sitting between them. Germline V gene sequence: CDR1 SGHNT, CDR2 YENEEA. In DNA, the CDR3 is TGTGCCAGCAGCGGGGGCCTTTGGTACGAGCAGTACTTC. Protein product: CASSGGLWYEQYF.

The chain carries TRBV6-5 and TRBJ1-1; the match to TRBD1 covers 9 bases. This CDR3 contains 13 residues. The germline gives CDR1 MNHEY, CDR2 SVGAGI. Trimming cost V 9 bases and J 6 bases; bases outside gene matches: 8. Written as DNA, the CDR3 is TGTGCCAGTGGACAGGGGTCTTTCGCTGAAGCTTTCTTT. This translates into CASGQGSFAEAFF.

As for this clone: Other DNA sequences in this sample translate to the same CDR3. J is TRBJ2-5 and V is TRBV30, with D possibly TRBD2 on 5 matching bases. The CDR3 is made up of 13 amino acids. Germline V gene data show CDR1 as GTSNPN and CDR2 as SVGIG (reference sequence). V lost 0 bases and J 2 bases, leaving 7 bases between the germline ends. CDR3 sequence reads: CAWSVGVQETQYF. For the CDR3, the DNA is TGTGCCTGGAGTGTCGGGGTGCAAGAGACCCAGTACTTC.

This sequence joins TRBV28 and TRBJ2-7, with 8 bases lining up with TRBD2. V was pared by 3 bases and J by 1 base, with 11 bases of the junction left unmatched. Germline V gene data show CDR1 as MDHEN and CDR2 as SYDVKM. CDR3 size: 17 residues. The CDR3 sequence is CASSFLLSGRGSYEQYF. As DNA, the CDR3 is TGTGCCAGCAGTTTCCTCCTAAGCGGGAGAGGGTCCTACGAGCAGTACTTC. Full variable domain (missing parts from reference TRBV28 and TRBJ2-7): DVKVTQSSRYLVKRTGEKVFLECVQDMDHENMFWYRQDPGLGLRLIYFSYDVKMKEKGDIPEGYSVSREKKERFSLILESASTNQTSMYLCASSFLLSGRGSYEQYFGPGTRLTVT.

V is TRBV7-9 and J is TRBJ2-3; 16 bases map to TRBD2. Germline V lookup: CDR1 SEHNR, CDR2 FQNEAQ (reference sequence). CDR3 size: 18 residues. V lost 5 bases, J lost 5 bases, and 10 bases stayed unmatched. The CDR3 coding sequence is TGTGCCAGCAGCGCCGTTGGGACTAGCGGGAGGGCCGGAGATACGCAGTATTTT. Protein: CASSAVGTSGRAGDTQYF.

The chain combines TRBV5-1 with TRBJ1-3, with D unclear. The germline CDR1 and CDR2 sequences are SGHRS and YFSETQ. V gave up 3 bases and J gave up 6 bases, with 16 bases separating them. CDR3 length: 15 residues. The CDR3, as DNA: TGCGCCAGCAGCTCTAGTACTGGGTCCGAAAACACCATATATTTT. This sequence encodes CASSSSTGSENTIYF.

This chain joins TRBV5-3 and TRBJ2-3, with 11 bases identical to TRBD1. TRBV5-3 falls under the ORF class, with uncertain function. The CDR3 consists of 22 residues. V lost 7 bases to trimming and J lost 2 bases; unmatched junction nucleotides: 27. The CDR3 region has the DNA TGTGCCAGAGAATGGACAGGGGGCAACTCGCCAAACTGGGTAAATCACACAGATACGCAGTATTTT. This translates into CAREWTGGNSPNWVNHTDTQYF.

The V call is TRBV11-2, the J call TRBJ2-5; D is unclear. V dropped 0 bases and J dropped 6 bases, with 17 bases sitting between them. The CDR3 length is 16 residues. Germline V gives CDR1 SGHAT, CDR2 FQNNGV. The CDR3 here is CASSLEGLLRPQTQYF. CDR3 nucleotides: TGTGCCAGCAGCTTAGAGGGTCTGTTGCGGCCACAGACCCAGTACTTC.

The rearrangement joins TRBV5-1 to TRBJ1-5; 8 bases are a match to TRBD1. Trimming at V came to 3 bases and at J to 5 bases, leaving 4 bases not matched to a gene. The CDR3 runs 14 residues. Germline values: CDR1 SGHRS, CDR2 YFSETQ. The chain's CDR3 is CASSSGQGHQPQHF. In DNA, the CDR3 is TGCGCCAGCAGCTCCGGACAGGGCCATCAGCCCCAGCATTTT.

The gene calls are TRBV13 and TRBJ2-7; tentative D call: TRBD2 (5 bases). Germline-derived CDR1 and CDR2 are PRHDT and FYEKMQ (reference sequence). The CDR3 length is 14 residues. Trimming cost V 5 bases and J 4 bases, with 15 bases left between them. The DNA of the CDR3 is TGTGCCAGCAGCGGGCGGGCTGGGCGTTACGAGCAGTACTTC. This encodes CASSGRAGRYEQYF. The full variable domain, in which reference TRBV13 and TRBJ2-7 provide the parts outside the CDR3, is AAGVIQSPRHLIKEKRETATLKCYPIPRHDTVYWYQQGPGQDPQFLISFYEKMQSDKGSIPDRFSAQQFSDYHSELNMSSLELGDSALYFCASSGRAGRYEQYFGPGTRLTVT.

The chain links TRBV30 to TRBJ2-2; D perhaps matches TRBD2 (6 bases). Germline V gene data show CDR1 as GTSNPN and CDR2 as SVGIG (reference sequence). The CDR3 totals 13 residues. V lost 8 bases, J lost 5 bases, and 15 bases lay in between. The CDR3 reads CARKRVKTGELFF. In nucleotides, the CDR3 is TGTGCCCGGAAGCGGGTGAAGACCGGGGAGCTGTTTTTT.

This clone was observed once. The rearrangement links TRBV29-1 to TRBJ2-3; D is unclear. V gave up 2 bases and J gave up 5 bases, with 11 bases separating them. Germline CDR1 SQVTM, CDR2 ANQGSEA. The CDR3 is made up of 13 amino acids. CDR3 sequence: CSVETSRGDTQYF. The CDR3 region has the DNA TGCAGCGTTGAAACATCCCGCGGAGATACGCAGTATTTT.

This rearrangement joins TRBV4-1 to TRBJ2-1; 11 positions match TRBD2. Germline CDR1 and CDR2: MGHRA and YSYEKL. This CDR3 comprises 15 residues. With V trimmed by 1 base and J by 7 bases, 3 bases remained unmatched. This CDR3 is CASSQVGTSGNEQFF. As DNA, the CDR3 is TGCGCCAGCAGCCAAGTCGGGACTAGCGGAAATGAGCAGTTCTTC.

Worth noting for this clone: This CDR3 is also generated by other DNA sequences in the sample. The V gene is TRBV6-1, the J gene TRBJ2-3, with TRBD1 matching 7 bases. The CDR3 contains 14 residues. The germline CDR1 and CDR2 sequences are MNHNS and SASEGT. V shed 1 base and J 4 bases; nucleotides not matched to a gene: 2. CDR3 amino acids: CASSEGQGADTQYF. CDR3 in DNA: TGTGCCAGCAGTGAAGGCCAGGGGGCAGATACGCAGTATTTT.

This clone was detected a few times. This chain joins TRBV6-5 and TRBJ2-2; D is perhaps TRBD2 (5 bases). Deletions cut 0 bases from V and 7 bases from J, with 9 bases between. Germline loops: CDR1 MNHEY, CDR2 SVGAGI. This CDR3 region has 14 residues. The DNA for the CDR3 is TGTGCCAGCAGTTACTCGAGGGTGAGCGGGGAGCTGTTTTTT. It is translated as CASSYSRVSGELFF.

This clone has just a few counts. The gene calls are TRBV6-5 and TRBJ1-1; 7 bases align to TRBD1. V dropped 6 bases and J dropped 1; count of bases not matched to a gene: 8. In germline, CDR1 is MNHEY, CDR2 SVGAGI. The CDR3 loop spans 15 amino acids. CDR3 region: CASSHIYRGNTEAFF. CDR3 coding DNA: TGTGCCAGCAGCCATATATACAGGGGGAACACTGAAGCTTTCTTT.

The chain has TRBV6-6 and TRBJ2-7, with 13 bases lining up with TRBD2. The length of the CDR3 is 16 residues. Trimming took 5 bases from V and 4 from J; bases not matched to a gene: 8. Germline V CDR1 and CDR2: MNHNY, SVGAGI (reference sequence). DNA for the CDR3: TGTGCCAGCAGTCGCGGACTAGCGGGAGACGCGTACGAGCAGTACTTC. It yields the protein CASSRGLAGDAYEQYF.

The count of this clone is one. The genes are TRBV19 and TRBJ1-5, with 8 bases lining up with TRBD1. V lost 5 bases and J lost 4; bases outside the gene matches: 10. Looked up from germline, CDR1 is LNHDA and CDR2 is SQIVND (reference sequence). This CDR3 region has 16 residues. The CDR3 loop is CASSVPGQGENQPQHF. Written as DNA, the CDR3 is TGTGCCAGTAGTGTTCCCGGACAGGGAGAAAATCAGCCCCAGCATTTT.

The chain couples TRBV29-1 to TRBJ2-7; 11 bases match TRBD2. Germline assignment: CDR1 SQVTM and CDR2 ANQGSEA. V trimming: 7 bases; J trimming: 7 bases; junction bases outside the gene matches: 9. The CDR3 extends over 13 amino acids. The CDR3 here is CSATLAGAGEQYF. The CDR3 bases are TGCAGCGCCACACTAGCGGGAGCGGGGGAGCAGTACTTC.

V gene TRBV9 combines with J gene TRBJ2-3, with TRBD2 identical over 7 bases. Looked up from germline, CDR1 is SGDLS and CDR2 is YYNGEE. Unmatched junction bases numbered 10, after V lost 3 bases and J lost 6 bases. The CDR3 runs 15 residues. This chain's CDR3 is CASSGLGLGGDTQYF. CDR3 DNA sequence: TGTGCCAGCAGCGGCCTAGGACTAGGAGGGGATACGCAGTATTTT.

The chain is built from TRBV27 and TRBJ2-7; 7 bases match TRBD1. J lost 4 bases, V lost 6 bases, and 9 bases had no gene match. This CDR3 contains 14 residues. Per germline, CDR1 MNHEY and CDR2 SMNVEV (reference sequence). CDR3 in amino acids: CASSQTGIPYEQYF. DNA for the CDR3: TGTGCCAGCAGCCAGACAGGGATCCCGTACGAGCAGTACTTC.

J is TRBJ2-3 and V is TRBV27, with TRBD1 as a possible D gene (6 bases). This CDR3 spans 16 amino acids. V was cut by 4 bases and J by 4 bases, with 18 bases left in between. Germline-derived CDR1 and CDR2 are MNHEY and SMNVEV (reference sequence). CDR3 sequence: CASSSRTLRGPDTQYF. CDR3 in DNA: TGTGCCAGCAGTTCCCGGACCCTCAGGGGTCCAGATACGCAGTATTTT.

This clone was detected a few times. The gene calls are TRBV6-4 and TRBJ2-1, with D possibly being TRBD2 (7 bases). Between the trimmed V and J ends, which lost 2 bases and 6 bases, there was a span of 14 bases. Per the germline V gene, CDR1 is MRHNA and CDR2 is SNTAGT. The CDR3 length is 15 residues. The CDR3 reads CASSDTEGGGNEQFF. The CDR3 nucleotides are TGTGCCAGCAGTGACACGGAGGGAGGGGGCAATGAGCAGTTCTTC.

The chain joins TRBV4-1 to TRBJ2-2; D unresolved. CDR1 is MGHRA and CDR2 is YSYEKL in the germline V gene. Trimming took 0 bases from V and 7 from J, leaving 12 bases between them. This CDR3 contains 15 residues. The CDR3 reads CASSQEGLTGGELFF. Written as DNA, the CDR3 is TGCGCCAGCAGCCAAGAAGGTCTGACGGGCGGGGAGCTGTTTTTT.

This chain connects TRBV11-3 to TRBJ2-5, with TRBD2 matching 12 bases. V lost 6 bases and J lost 11; bases outside the gene matches: 10. CDR1 is SGHNT and CDR2 is YENEEA in the germline V gene. The CDR3 loop spans 14 amino acids. The DNA of the CDR3 is TGTGCCAGCAGTTCCGGGACTAGCGGGTTCCAACAGTACTTC. Amino acid sequence: CASSSGTSGFQQYF.

The chain uses TRBV6-5 and TRBJ1-1, with 7 positions matching TRBD1. The CDR3 has 14 amino acids. V shed 6 bases, J shed 0 bases, and the junction held 4 bases outside the gene matches. Germline V gives CDR1 MNHEY, CDR2 SVGAGI. CDR3 nucleotide sequence: TGTGCCAGCAGGCCGACAGGGTTGAACACTGAAGCTTTCTTT. Its translation is CASRPTGLNTEAFF.

The chain carries TRBV5-1 and TRBJ2-2, with 11 positions matching TRBD2. The CDR3 has 16 residues. The germline V gene has CDR1 SGHRS and CDR2 YFSETQ. The V gene end was trimmed by 0 bases and the J gene end by 4 bases; junction bases not matched to a gene: 2. CDR3 bases: TGCGCCAGCAGCTTGGAACTAGCGGGAGTCACCGGGGAGCTGTTTTTT. This codes for CASSLELAGVTGELFF.

The chain is built from TRBV7-8 and TRBJ2-1; 12 bases map to TRBD2. Germline V lookup: CDR1 SGHVS, CDR2 FQNEAQ. The ends lost 5 bases at V and 4 bases at J; junction bases unmatched: 6. The length of the CDR3 is 16 residues. The CDR3 here is CASSKGTSGFYNEQFF. DNA for the CDR3: TGTGCCAGCAGCAAAGGGACTAGCGGGTTTTACAATGAGCAGTTCTTC.

The genes are TRBV15 and TRBJ1-5; D gene uncertain. CDR1 is LNHNV, CDR2 YYDKDF, per germline (reference sequence). The CDR3 runs to 13 residues. Trimming shortened V by 1 base and J by 7 bases, and 8 bases separated the two germline ends. CDR3 nucleotide sequence: TGTGCCACCAGCAGAGGGTCGAGGCAGCCCCAGCATTTT. Translation: CATSRGSRQPQHF.

The chain combines TRBV11-2 with TRBJ2-7; weak D call: TRBD1 (5 bases). Germline V CDR1 and CDR2: SGHAT, FQNNGV. The CDR3 is made up of 15 amino acids. V gave up 1 base and J gave up 3 bases, with 13 bases separating them. The CDR3 region has the DNA TGTGCCAGCAGCTTAGGACCGGCAGGGAACTACGAGCAGTACTTC. Its translation is CASSLGPAGNYEQYF.

This sequence joins TRBV30 and TRBJ2-2; D might be TRBD2 (6 bases). Germline CDR1 and CDR2: GTSNPN and SVGIG (reference sequence). The CDR3 has 16 residues. V lost 2 bases and J 8 bases, leaving 21 bases between the germline ends. Written as DNA, the CDR3 is TGTGCCTGGAGTCCCCGGGGGTTCGGGGGAAGGGGGGAGCTGTTTTTT. As protein: CAWSPRGFGGRGELFF.

This clone was seen just once. The chain links TRBV5-1 to TRBJ2-7, with 8 bases aligning to TRBD2. Trimming removed 2 bases from V and 5 bases from J; junction bases left unmatched: 6. The CDR3 has 14 residues. CDR1 and CDR2 from the germline V gene are SGHRS and YFSETQ. CDR3 residues: CASSLETSVNEQYF. Written as DNA, the CDR3 is TGCGCCAGCAGCTTAGAGACTAGCGTGAACGAGCAGTACTTC.